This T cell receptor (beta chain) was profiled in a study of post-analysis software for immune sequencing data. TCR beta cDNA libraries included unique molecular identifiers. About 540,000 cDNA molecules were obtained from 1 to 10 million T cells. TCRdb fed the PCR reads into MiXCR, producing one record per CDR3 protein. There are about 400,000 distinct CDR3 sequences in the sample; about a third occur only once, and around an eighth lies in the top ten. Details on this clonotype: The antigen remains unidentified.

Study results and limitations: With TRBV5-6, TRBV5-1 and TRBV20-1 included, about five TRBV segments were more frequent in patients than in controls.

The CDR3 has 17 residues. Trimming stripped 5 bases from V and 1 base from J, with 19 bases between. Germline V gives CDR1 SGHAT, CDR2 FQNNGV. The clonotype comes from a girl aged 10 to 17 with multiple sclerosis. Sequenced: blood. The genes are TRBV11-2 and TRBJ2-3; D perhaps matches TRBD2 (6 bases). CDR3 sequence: CASSPPVAGLRTDTQYF. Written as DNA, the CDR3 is TGTGCCAGCAGCCCGCCCGTGGCGGGACTCCGCACAGATACGCAGTATTTT. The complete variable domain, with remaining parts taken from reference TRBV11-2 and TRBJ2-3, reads EAGVAQSPRYKIIEKRQSVAFWCNPISGHATLYWYQQILGQGPKLLIQFQNNGVVDDSQLPKDRFSAERLKGVDSTLKIQPAKLEDSAVYLCASSPPVAGLRTDTQYFGPGTRLTVL.